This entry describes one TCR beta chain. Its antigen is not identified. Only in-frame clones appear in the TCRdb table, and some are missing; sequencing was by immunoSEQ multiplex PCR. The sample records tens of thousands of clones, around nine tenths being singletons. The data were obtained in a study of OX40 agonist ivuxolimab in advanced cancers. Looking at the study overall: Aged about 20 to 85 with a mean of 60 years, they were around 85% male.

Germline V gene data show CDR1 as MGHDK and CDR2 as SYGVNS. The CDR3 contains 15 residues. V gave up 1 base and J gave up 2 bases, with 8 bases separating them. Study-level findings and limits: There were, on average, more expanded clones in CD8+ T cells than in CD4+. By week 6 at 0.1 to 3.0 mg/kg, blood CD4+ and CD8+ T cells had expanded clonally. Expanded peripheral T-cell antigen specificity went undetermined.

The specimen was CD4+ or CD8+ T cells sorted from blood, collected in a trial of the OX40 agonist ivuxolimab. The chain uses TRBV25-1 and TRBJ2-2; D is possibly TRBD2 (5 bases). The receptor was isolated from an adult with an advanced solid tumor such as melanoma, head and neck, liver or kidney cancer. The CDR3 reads CASSELPGNTGELFF. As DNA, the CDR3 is TGTGCCAGCAGTGAATTGCCGGGAAACACCGGGGAGCTGTTTTTT.